These T cell receptor beta chains were read from a single sample in a study of immune heterogeneity within non-small cell lung tumors. TCRdb reanalysed the multiplex PCR reads using MiXCR and keeps one entry per CDR3 protein. Here the sample spans about 15,000 distinct CDR3 sequences, 25% to 35% being singletons. The specimen sequenced was lung tumor tissue. These receptor sequences come from a man aged 40-50 years with non-small cell lung cancer. CDR3s leave out the opening cysteine and the closing phenylalanine or tryptophan. Fields, in order: V gene, clone size, J gene, CDR3 protein. Size is omitted from some rows. Given values are once, few, many or a class for expanded clones.

TRBV27	medium-sized	TRBJ2-7	ASRRTGGYEQY
TRBV5-1	.	TRBJ2-5	ASSFRGLAGDETQY
TRBV7-9	.	TRBJ2-5	ASSPGQETQY
TRBV6-1	few	TRBJ2-4	ASSDSGLAGIQY
TRBV6-2/TRBV6-3	many	TRBJ2-1	ASSRDLRGNEQF
TRBV30	many	TRBJ2-7	AWSDRYPFEQY
TRBV11-2	few	TRBJ2-3	ASSSYLLAGEFNTQY
TRBV5-1	few	TRBJ1-1	ASSPAGASYGNTEAF
TRBV9	.	TRBJ2-7	ASSVTALGEQY
TRBV12-3/TRBV12-4	many	TRBJ2-3	ASSLGSGSDTQY
TRBV18	many	TRBJ1-5	ASSLGGPNQPQH
TRBV2	large	TRBJ2-1	ASSDGQDEQF
TRBV19	medium-sized	TRBJ2-7	ASSIGQETYEQY
TRBV7-7	.	TRBJ2-3	ASTPLPGRRSTDTQY
TRBV28	many	TRBJ1-1	ASSTTGGTEAF
TRBV20-1	.	TRBJ2-3	SARIMGAGRVNTQY
TRBV19	many	TRBJ1-3	ASSIAPTGLGNTIY
TRBV5-5	.	TRBJ2-7	TSSRTDLTANYEQY
TRBV7-9	few	TRBJ2-5	ASSLGGGETQY
TRBV18	many	TRBJ2-1	ASSPIRAEQF
TRBV24-1	medium-sized	TRBJ2-1	ATSESGGRSYNEQF
TRBV11-2	many	TRBJ2-7	ASSLVRAQSEQY
TRBV20-1	few	TRBJ2-2	SAAGTSNGELF
TRBV30	.	TRBJ2-1	AWSSGTGGAGDEQF
TRBV5-1	.	TRBJ1-1	ASRISGGYGGGTEAF
TRBV20-1	.	TRBJ2-1	SAPRGALPSYNEQF
TRBV5-6	many	TRBJ2-7	ASSSTGLRMEQY
TRBV3-1	many	TRBJ1-6	ASSQDNGKTSPLH
TRBV10-3	.	TRBJ1-2	AISDRAVGSINYGYT
TRBV5-6	.	TRBJ2-1	ASSYGQYNEQF
TRBV7-3	.	TRBJ1-1	ASSPQAVNTEAF
TRBV19	few	TRBJ2-2	ASSPHVTGELF
TRBV6-1	many	TRBJ2-1	ASRDGLRPYNEQF
TRBV15	few	TRBJ2-3	ATSTTSGLVSTDTQY
TRBV12-3/TRBV12-4	.	TRBJ2-5	TSSLAGVVGETQY
TRBV7-9	few	TRBJ2-1	ASSLRSSGNNGEQL
TRBV4-1	few	TRBJ2-2	ASSQADAKGTGELF
TRBV7-2	few	TRBJ2-1	ASIPPGTRINEQF
TRBV20-1	many	TRBJ1-2	SAINGGQGVGYGYT
TRBV7-8	.	TRBJ2-7	ASSFLSSGNYEQY
TRBV5-1	medium-sized	TRBJ2-7	ASTDSLGSYEQY
TRBV6-2/TRBV6-3	.	TRBJ2-3	ASLLGGISDTQY
TRBV19	.	TRBJ1-1	AASGRGKGNTESF
TRBV12-3/TRBV12-4	medium-sized	TRBJ1-5	ASSYRASNQPQH